Reported below is one TCR beta chain. The target of this receptor is not known. This record belongs to a study of cytomegalovirus exposure and HLA in healthy donors (dated by TCRdb to about 2017). For context, the study as a whole: In an earlier analysis of several hundred of the donors, around 300 Gb of sequence data and approximately 120 million unique TCR beta sequences from about 179 million T cells were reported. Around 320 gigabases of sequencing data and approximately 80 million unique TCR sequences were included in an early release covering about 600 HLA-typed donors. The genetic ancestry cluster associated with self-reported Caucasian donors included roughly four fifths of the roughly 400 genotyped donors. The aim of the study was to test whether cataloging public T cell receptors could identify signatures of past pathogen exposure. Using immunosequencing, the study profiled T cell repertoires from 640 or so subjects and related those repertoires to cytomegalovirus serostatus. A separate validation cohort of 90 to 150 different subjects was used in addition to the 666-subject first cohort. The study combined high-throughput TCR immunosequencing, statistical association of individual TCRs with disease status, and machine learning to predict cytomegalovirus infection status. A later analysis re-examined previously published TCR beta repertoires from roughly 720 donors and added high-resolution HLA genotyping to investigate patterns of TCR occurrence. Rather than drawing on any new phenotypic data, the later analysis identified candidate immune exposures from TCR beta sequences and the way those sequences occurred across donors. In an earlier analysis of 550 to 700 of the donors, high-throughput TCR beta sequencing was used to judge whether each TCR beta V gene segment behaved as functional or pseudogenic. Alongside the repertoire data, information on donor age, sex, ethnicity and CMV serostatus was compiled. In a later genetic analysis, genome-wide SNP genotypes for about three fifths of the 666 donors were used, and that subset was treated as a discovery cohort. Every repertoire in the discovery cohort had been generated on one and the same sequencing platform. HLA typing covered class I and class II loci at four-digit resolution. The number of donors typed differed by locus, with 629-630 for A, B, C, DRB1 and DQB1, approximately 500 for DQA1, 606 for DPA1, and around 460 for DPB1. Several DR-DQ haplotypes were treated as single units for association and clustering because of strong linkage in the cohort. On average, approximately 250,000 unique TCR beta nucleotide sequences were sequenced per donor among a few hundred genotyped donors of the cohort, with 15% to 20% of those sequences being non-productive. The paper's findings and limits, for the study overall: The only immune exposure information available for the cohort was CMV serostatus. Broadly in line with IMGT annotations, most TCR beta V segments showed up in productive rearrangements about 87% or about 30% of the time in an earlier analysis of approximately 600 of the donors. The sequencing pipeline was judged likely to have produced a cluster of highly shared sequence variants as a technical artifact. Most TCR sequences were seen in very few donors, while some public TCRs were found in many individuals. This cohort had only TCR beta chains sequenced, and the lack of alpha or paired-chain data limited which features could be detected. Compared with equally common non-associated chains, HLA-associated TCR beta chains in a later analysis were more clonally expanded and had lower generation probabilities. A later analysis associated 16,951 TCR beta sequences with specific HLA alleles at a false discovery rate of 0.05. Correlated functional status among segregating V segments might reflect linkage disequilibrium, but an unknown experimental factor could not be ruled out. The authors suggested that the approach could potentially be extended to other disease states and immunological phenotypes. V-gene and J-gene trimming of TCR beta chains was associated with a missense DCLRE1C variant in a later genetic analysis, and the association was replicated in an independent cohort. A later analysis reported that several top co-occurrence clusters appeared linked to parvovirus B19, influenza, CMV and Epstein-Barr virus. About 17 rarely observed V segments, including chromosome 9 orphons, were excluded from the earlier analysis of some 590 of the donors because counts were too low. Because HLA typing was missing for some donors at each locus, association tests included only the typed subset. Strong co-occurrence of HLA alleles, especially DR and DQ, made assigning TCR associations to individual alleles difficult. Most CMV-associated TCR beta chains appeared to be HLA-restricted in a later analysis, and the HLA associations seemed to be driven largely by CMV exposure. The 87-base-pair reads could not distinguish some IMGT-functional V segments, including TRBV6-2 and TRBV6-3, so those segments were excluded. The presence/absence analyses assumed that sequencing depth was roughly uniform across donors, and that assumption may not be true. A few of the identified cytomegalovirus-associated TCR beta chains were confirmed in vitro to be specific for cytomegalovirus antigens. A further reported finding was that TCR beta sequences accurately predicted the HLA-A and HLA-B alleles for most subjects in the first cohort. A total of 150 or so TCR beta chains were listed by the study as associated with cytomegalovirus. In a later analysis, the rate of TCR association differed among HLA loci, with DRB1 alleles having the most associated TCRs and HLA-C alleles having the fewest. In a later genetic analysis, fewer N-insertions in productive TCRs were reported among donors in an Asian-associated ancestry cluster than the roughly 640-donor mean. In both the original and validation cohorts, the classifier was reported to diagnose cytomegalovirus status with high specificity and sensitivity.

The cohort comprised some 700 healthy bone marrow donors. Cohort members were all nominally healthy when sampled, although unrecorded immune exposures were likely present. The donor tested CMV seronegative and was one of the 352 seronegative cohort members. Every donor gave a peripheral blood sample, and the peripheral blood mononuclear cells from that sample were used for TCR beta sequencing. Genomic DNA extraction from the blood cell samples was performed with the Qiagen DNeasy Blood Extraction Kit. The CDR3 holds 14 amino acids from the cysteine to the phenylalanine. Only the CDR3 region is kept as DNA, spanning 42 bases read in frame from base 1. The junction carries 13 bases between V and J, which are trimmed by 5 bases and 5 bases respectively. The germline V gene specifies SGHTA as CDR1 and FQGNSA as CDR2. The library relied on the immunoSEQ multiplex PCR assay. A mixture of 60 forward primers for TCR Vbeta segments and 13 reverse primers for TCR Jbeta segments was used in the multiplex PCR. The CDR3 region of rearranged TCR beta genes was amplified from genomic DNA by a multiplex PCR assay. The amplified TCR beta libraries were sequenced on the Illumina HiSeq System as 87-base-pair reads. The paper's processing steps were these. A later analysis counted about 80 million unique TCR beta chains across the 600 to 850 repertoires, and around 9.9 million of these chains were shared by at least two donors. To remove PCR and sequencing errors, raw reads were error-corrected and collapsed into unique sequences using a nearest-neighbor algorithm that merged closely related sequences. CDR3 sequences were aligned to IMGT reference sequences to assign V, D and J gene segments. For a sequence to be retained, a match of at least six nucleotides was required to both a V gene segment and a J gene segment. Rearrangements were called productive when the CDR3 lacked stop codons and stayed in frame with V and J; all others were non-productive. Following IMGT convention, CDR3 was defined as the stretch from the second conserved V-encoded cysteine up to the conserved J-encoded phenylalanine. Sequences without an unambiguous match to a single V gene segment were excluded from the earlier analysis of about 600 of the donors. In an earlier analysis of about 590 of the donors, a V segment was called functional when productive rearrangements were above 56.7%, and segregating when the standard deviation between donors exceeded 5%. To diagnose cytomegalovirus status from the catalog of TCR beta chain sequences, a statistical classification framework was built. A later analysis assigned V and J genes by comparing TCR nucleotide sequences with IMGT/GENE-DB human TR gene sequences. The TCRdist pipeline was used in a later analysis to assign CDR3 sequences and most-parsimonious VDJ recombination scenarios. In a later analysis, each TCR beta chain was defined by its CDR3 amino acid sequence together with its V-gene family, and reads lacking a unique V-gene family were excluded. To address suspected cross-contamination and a sequencing artifact, a later analysis removed approximately 600 highly shared, low-generation-probability nucleotide sequences. A later analysis calculated a clonal expansion index for each public chain from normalized within-repertoire ranks of inferred template counts. In a later analysis, generation probabilities were computed using a VDJ recombination model fitted to out-of-frame rearrangements, and the results were checked against IGoR. Hypergeometric tests were used in a later analysis to score TCR-TCR, TCR-HLA and TCR-CMV co-occurrence, with a repertoire-size bias correction applied to the TCR pairs. A later analysis estimated false discovery rates by permuting HLA or CMV assignments 20 times. A later analysis grouped co-occurring TCRs with DBSCAN, adding TCRdist sequence similarity when clustering within HLA-allele-positive subsets. For co-occurrence clustering, repertoires with fewer than 30,000 or more than 120,000 public chains were excluded, along with four or five repertoires with anomalous nucleotide sharing. TCRdb carries this immuneACCESS record with in-frame sequences only. Its versions omit some clonotypes, under half of them owing to an unresolved V gene in the studies checked, with the rest unexplained. V and J calls and clone size are copied from that table; D and trimming were computed from the DNA. The sample's clone listing holds 130,000 to 150,000 clones. Of the sample, 0.96% is held by the ten largest clones.

Sequencing input: PBMCs. The chain is made from TRBV7-2 and TRBJ1-5; TRBD1 is perhaps the D gene, given 6 matching bases. The sequence derives from a male donor in good health and CMV-seronegative. The CDR3 protein is CASSPVGGHQPQHF. The sequenced DNA is TGTGCCAGCAGCCCTGTGGGGGGGCATCAGCCCCAGCATTTT.